The sequence of this T cell receptor (beta chain) was determined in a study of long-term antiretroviral therapy in people with HIV. The run of the v3.0 immunoSEQ assay was at survey level. TCRdb keeps only in-frame clones here, not all; method: immunoSEQ multiplex PCR. The table lists about 25,000 clones, around 86% of them singletons. This CDR3 is 13 amino acids long. V lost 7 bases and J 1 base, leaving 10 bases between the germline ends. Germline V gene sequence: CDR1 SGHVS, CDR2 FQNEAQ. The sequencing here drew on unsorted PBMCs, taken 1.2 years after starting antiretroviral therapy. V and J are TRBV7-8 and TRBJ1-1; D remains ambiguous. This sequence was found in a man aged 45 to 65 with HIV. The CDR3 DNA reads as TGTGCCAGCACCCGGGGTCCGAACACTGAAGCTTTCTTT. Residues: CASTRGPNTEAFF.